One and the same sample provided the 10 T cell receptor beta chains below, sequenced in a study of CD8 T cells in ankylosing spondylitis. TCRdb reanalysed the 5' RACE reads using MiXCR and keeps one entry per CDR3 protein. This table has approximately 250,000 distinct CDR3 sequences, around 32% appearing once. The sequenced sample was blood, either unsorted or a sorted T cell fraction (not recorded which). These TCRs come from a male donor with ankylosing spondylitis or in good health (not recorded which).

The J gene is TRBJ1-6, the V gene TRBV2, with D uncertain. This CDR3 contains 13 residues. CDR1 is SNHLY, CDR2 FYNNEI, per germline. The V end lost 10 bases, the J end lost 10 bases, and 17 bases lay between the germline ends. CDR3 residues: CATKGLISSPLHF. DNA of the CDR3: TGTGCCACCAAAGGACTGATATCGTCACCCCTCCACTTT.

The genes are TRBV12-3 or TRBV12-4 and TRBJ2-3; TRBD1 matches at 7 bases. J lost 1 base, V lost 5 bases, and 3 bases had no gene match. The length of the CDR3 is 14 residues. The CDR3: CASSGDSRTDTQYF. For the CDR3, the DNA is TGTGCCAGCAGTGGGGACAGCCGCACAGATACGCAGTATTTT.

This clonotype was seen a few times. This chain connects TRBV20-1 to TRBJ1-4, with D unclear. V was clipped by 1 base and J by 7 bases, with 10 bases between them. There are 13 residues in the CDR3. The germline V gene encodes CDR1 DFQATT and CDR2 SNEGSKA (reference sequence). The CDR3 nucleotides are TGCAGTGCTAGAGGGCAGGTCGGTGAAAAACTGTTTTTT. Protein product: CSARGQVGEKLFF.

The rearrangement links TRBV6-6 to TRBJ2-7; D is undetermined. The germline V and J ends were trimmed by 6 bases and 0 bases, with 6 bases remaining between them. Germline V gene lookup returns CDR1 MNHNY and CDR2 SVGAGI (reference sequence). CDR3 size: 12 residues. The CDR3 nucleotides read TGTGCCAGCAGCATCAGCTCCTACGAGCAGTACTTC. It is translated as CASSISSYEQYF.

The chain uses TRBV15 and TRBJ1-2, with a tentative D call TRBD1 (5 bases). Germline values: CDR1 LNHNV, CDR2 YYDKDF (reference sequence). The CDR3 spans 15 residues. The V and J ends lost 4 bases and 7 bases respectively, with 19 bases between them. Here the CDR3 reads CATSTSRGRSIGYTF. Written as DNA, the CDR3 is TGTGCCACCAGCACATCGAGGGGACGCAGCATTGGCTACACCTTC. Complete variable domain (other parts from reference TRBV15 and TRBJ1-2): DAMVIQNPRYQVTQFGKPVTLSCSQTLNHNVMYWYQQKSSQAPKLLFHYYDKDFNNEADTPDNFQSRRPNTSFCFLDIRSPGLGDTAMYLCATSTSRGRSIGYTFGSGTRLTVV.

This clonotype was seen only a few times. This sequence joins TRBV12-3 or TRBV12-4 and TRBJ2-1; D possibly corresponds to TRBD2 (7 bases). Trimming left V 7 bases short and J 4 bases short, with 14 bases between. The CDR3 contains 14 residues. CDR3 coding DNA: TGTGCCAGCAATAACGGGGGGCGGTACAATGAGCAGTTCTTC. Residues: CASNNGGRYNEQFF.

This clonotype was seen a handful of times. The chain joins TRBV4-1 to TRBJ1-2, with unresolved D. This CDR3 comprises 14 residues. The germline V gene has CDR1 MGHRA and CDR2 YSYEKL. Trimming left V 1 base short and J 4 bases short, with 10 bases between. CDR3: CASSQVVMSYGYTF. CDR3 nucleotide sequence: TGCGCCAGCAGCCAAGTCGTGATGTCCTATGGCTACACCTTC.

The gene calls are TRBV20-1 and TRBJ2-3; D is ambiguous. Germline CDR1 is DFQATT and CDR2 is SNEGSKA (reference sequence). The CDR3 is 13 amino acids. V lost 4 bases, J lost 2 bases, and 10 bases lay in between. The DNA of the CDR3 is TGCAGTGCTAACCGTCCCATCACAGATACGCAGTATTTT. This translates into CSANRPITDTQYF.

This clonotype was detected many times. The chain carries TRBV10-2 and TRBJ2-5, with D perhaps matching TRBD2 (5 bases). The CDR3 loop spans 15 amino acids. Looked up from germline, CDR1 is WSHSY and CDR2 is SAAADI. The ends were cut back, 4 bases at V and 4 bases at J, with 16 bases in the middle. This CDR3 is CASSVIGRGGETQYF. The CDR3 region has the DNA TGCGCCAGCAGTGTCATCGGCCGAGGAGGAGAGACCCAGTACTTC.

Only a few counts were recorded for this clonotype. The V call is TRBV7-9, the J call TRBJ1-1; TRBD1 might be the D (5 bases). The CDR3 totals 16 residues. Germline values: CDR1 SEHNR, CDR2 FQNEAQ (reference sequence). Trimming removed 5 bases from V and 0 bases from J, with 16 bases in between. The CDR3 DNA follows: TGTGCCAGCAGCCTCCCCGTGGGGCGGGTGAACACTGAAGCTTTCTTT. Translation gives CASSLPVGRVNTEAFF. The complete variable domain, with remaining parts taken from reference TRBV7-9 and TRBJ1-1, reads DTGVSQNPRHKITKRGQNVTFRCDPISEHNRLYWYRQTLGQGPEFLTYFQNEAQLEKSRLLSDRFSAERPKGSFSTLEIQRTEQGDSAMYLCASSLPVGRVNTEAFFGQGTRLTVV.